At least ten counts were recorded for the clone carrying this T cell receptor (beta chain). What it binds is unknown. These data are taken from a study of neurological immune-mediated disorders. General study points: Across subjects, no CDR3 amino acid sequence appeared in expanded clones of more than one subject, a finding that suggested private repertoires in all groups.

The authors produced cDNA by 5'RACE using 10-nucleotide random UMIs. One entry per CDR3 protein, called by TCRdb with MiXCR from the 5' RACE reads. The repertoire holds tens of thousands of distinct CDR3 sequences, with around 17% as singletons. Time point here: technical triplicate 3. The source is a female donor with HTLV-1-associated myelopathy (HAM/TSP). The specimen was CD4+ T cells from blood.

CDR3 coding DNA: TGCAGTGCTAGAGAGGCCCGAAACATGGGGGAGCTGTTTTTT. Translation gives CSAREARNMGELFF. J is TRBJ2-2 and V is TRBV20-1; D unresolved. The length of the CDR3 is 14 residues. The ends were cut back, 0 bases at V and 8 bases at J, with 13 bases in the middle. Germline V gene sequence: CDR1 DFQATT, CDR2 SNEGSKA (reference sequence).